This T cell receptor beta chain derives from a study of blood T cell repertoires in COVID-19. Study overall: The cDNA or gDNA used as material had been derived from T cells, B-cell-depleted T cells, or PBMCs.

Sequencing used immunoSEQ multiplex PCR; TCRdb keeps in-frame clones, though not all of them. The sample yields more than 300,000 clones, around 91% seen once. The germline gives CDR1 SNHLY, CDR2 FYNNEI. The CDR3 has 14 residues. The ends lost 8 bases at V and 3 bases at J; junction bases unmatched: 9. V usage is TRBV2 and J usage is TRBJ1-1; the match to TRBD1 covers 7 bases. The receptor was isolated from a woman aged 40 to 55 with COVID-19, enrolled during active disease. Sequenced material: peripheral blood. The CDR3: CASGPTGADTEAFF. DNA of the CDR3: TGTGCCAGCGGTCCAACAGGGGCGGACACTGAAGCTTTCTTT.